Below are 26 T cell receptor beta chains sequenced from a single sample in a study of blood T cell repertoires in COVID-19. Sequenced by immunoSEQ multiplex PCR; TCRdb stores in-frame clones only, minus some. The sample lists 55,000 to 75,000 clones; 86% were seen once. The sequenced sample was peripheral blood. These TCRs come from a man in his fifties with active COVID-19.

This clone came up once. The V gene is TRBV9, the J gene TRBJ1-2, with 7 bases matching TRBD1. Trimming removed 2 bases from V and 5 bases from J; junction bases left unmatched: 6. Germline V lookup: CDR1 SGDLS, CDR2 YYNGEE. The length of the CDR3 is 14 residues. CDR3 amino acids: CASSVSGQPYGYTF. CDR3 DNA: TGTGCCAGCAGCGTTTCGGGACAGCCGTATGGCTACACCTTC.

This chain uses TRBV25-1 with TRBJ1-4, with TRBD1 matching 7 bases. The J segment lost 7 bases and the V segment lost 3 bases, leaving 8 bases of the junction unmatched. CDR1 is MGHDK, CDR2 SYGVNS, per germline. This CDR3 region has 15 residues. The CDR3 DNA sequence: TGTGCCAGCAGTGACGGACAGGAGATAGGTGAAAAACTGTTTTTT. Translating gives CASSDGQEIGEKLFF.

The V gene is TRBV5-1, the J gene TRBJ2-3; D gene unclear. Trimming cost V 4 bases and J 4 bases, with 19 bases left between them. The length of the CDR3 is 16 residues. Germline V lookup: CDR1 SGHRS, CDR2 YFSETQ. The CDR3 DNA follows: TGCGCCAGCAGCGGCCGTCCAGGCCGGAATGCAGATACGCAGTATTTT. Its protein product is CASSGRPGRNADTQYF.

The V gene is TRBV5-5, the J gene TRBJ1-4; possibly TRBD1 for D (5 bases). The CDR3 runs 15 residues. V dropped 1 base and J dropped 5 bases, with 12 bases sitting between them. The germline gives CDR1 SGHKS, CDR2 YYEKEE (reference sequence). The CDR3 nucleotides are TGTGCCAGCAGCTTGTTCGGGGGGGACAATGAAAAACTGTTTTTT. It is translated as CASSLFGGDNEKLFF.

This chain joins TRBV19 and TRBJ1-2; D is possibly TRBD1 (5 bases). The CDR3 is 16 residues long. Looked up from germline, CDR1 is LNHDA and CDR2 is SQIVND (reference sequence). V lost 0 bases to trimming and J lost 1 base, with 12 bases between them. This chain's CDR3 is CASSIDGSRVNYGYTF. The CDR3 bases are TGTGCCAGTAGTATAGACGGATCCAGGGTTAACTATGGCTACACCTTC.

The rearrangement joins TRBV6-4 to TRBJ2-3; D is undetermined. The germline CDR1 and CDR2 sequences are MRHNA and SNTAGT. V was clipped by 0 bases and J by 1 base, with 5 bases between them. CDR3 length equals 14 residues. The CDR3 nucleotides are TGTGCCAGCAGTGACTCTCCAGGCACAGATACGCAGTATTTT. This sequence encodes CASSDSPGTDTQYF.

CDR3 nucleotides: TGTGCCAGCAGCTTAGCCGATTCACATCGGGGAAACACTGAAGCTTTCTTT. Protein: CASSLADSHRGNTEAFF. The rearrangement uses TRBV7-9 and TRBJ1-1; D gene unclear. Per germline, CDR1 SEHNR and CDR2 FQNEAQ (reference sequence). The CDR3 is 17 residues long. Trimming cost V 0 bases and J 2 bases, with 16 bases left between them.

The V and J genes are TRBV7-3 and TRBJ2-1; 13 bases are a match to TRBD2. The CDR3 extends over 19 amino acids. CDR1 is SGHTA, CDR2 FQGTGA, per germline. V shed 3 bases, J shed 0 bases, and the junction held 8 bases outside the gene matches. CDR3 DNA: TGTGCCAGCAGCTTTCAGGGACTAGCGGGGAGTAACTCCTACAATGAGCAGTTCTTC. Protein sequence: CASSFQGLAGSNSYNEQFF.

The chain recombines TRBV10-3 with TRBJ2-7; D ambiguous. The V end was cut by 0 bases, the J end by 1 base, with 10 bases between. The CDR3 consists of 15 residues. The germline V gene encodes CDR1 ENHRY and CDR2 SYGVKD. The DNA of the CDR3 is TGTGCCATCAGTGAGTCCATCGCCGGGTCCTACGAGCAGTACTTC. It codes for CAISESIAGSYEQYF.

V is TRBV24-1 and J is TRBJ2-3; 8 bases are shared with TRBD1. Germline CDR1 reads KGHDR; CDR2 reads SFDVKD. The V and J ends lost 4 bases and 4 bases, in that order; junction bases with no gene match: 6. The CDR3 sequence is 15 residues long. The CDR3 DNA follows: TGTGCCACCAGTGAATCCGACAGGGGCGCAGATACGCAGTATTTT. This sequence encodes CATSESDRGADTQYF.

This clone was found a few times. The CDR3 coding sequence is TGTGCCAGCAGTTTATGGGGGACAGGGGCTAACGAGCAGTACTTC. It is translated as CASSLWGTGANEQYF. V and J are TRBV28 and TRBJ2-7; 10 bases align to TRBD1. The CDR3 is made up of 15 amino acids. V gave up 0 bases and J gave up 5 bases; unmatched junction bases: 4. The V gene's germline CDR1 is MDHEN and CDR2 SYDVKM.

This sequence joins TRBV19 and TRBJ2-3; TRBD2 matches 8 bases. The CDR3 extends over 14 amino acids. The J segment lost 0 bases and the V segment lost 4 bases, leaving 0 bases of the junction unmatched. In germline, CDR1 is LNHDA, CDR2 SQIVND (reference sequence). CDR3 bases: TGTGCCAGTAGTAAGCGGGGGAGCACAGATACGCAGTATTTT. This translates into CASSKRGSTDTQYF. The variable domain in full, completed from reference TRBV19 and TRBJ2-3, reads DGGITQSPKYLFRKEGQNVTLSCEQNLNHDAMYWYRQDPGQGLRLIYYSQIVNDFQKGDIAEGYSVSREKKESFPLTVTSAQKNPTAFYLCASSKRGSTDTQYFGPGTRLTVL.

This clone was recorded once. This chain joins TRBV7-8 and TRBJ1-2, with 10 nucleotides matching TRBD1. The CDR3 is 17 amino acids. In germline, CDR1 is SGHVS, CDR2 FQNEAQ. The junction had 10 bases not matched to a gene; V was cut back by 3 bases and J by 3 bases. CDR3 nucleotide sequence: TGTGCCAGCAGCTTCTCAGGACAGGGGGGGTTAGACTATGGCTACACCTTC. This translates into CASSFSGQGGLDYGYTF.

The CDR3 loop reads CASSLTGGGNSPLHF. The DNA for the CDR3 is TGCGCCAGCAGCTTGACAGGGGGCGGCAATTCACCCCTCCACTTT. The V call is TRBV5-1, the J call TRBJ1-6, with TRBD1 matching over 9 bases. The germline V gene has CDR1 SGHRS and CDR2 YFSETQ. Losses at the gene ends were 1 base for V and 7 bases for J; bases not matched to a gene: 3. The CDR3 is 15 residues long.

The chain couples TRBV3-1 (or the pseudogene TRBV3-2) to TRBJ1-2, with D unclear. This CDR3 region has 14 residues. Trimming stripped 1 base from V and 8 bases from J, with 14 bases between. From germline, CDR1 is LGHDT and CDR2 YNNKEL (reference sequence). The CDR3 coding sequence is TGTGCCAGCAGCCAAGCAACGAGGGCGCAGGGCTACACCTTC. Protein product: CASSQATRAQGYTF.

As to this clone: Germline and junction disagree at one end, which may indicate a read error. The V gene is TRBV24-1, the J gene TRBJ2-1; 11 bases map to TRBD2. The CDR3 runs 15 residues. Germline V gene lookup returns CDR1 KGHDR and CDR2 SFDVKD. Here the CDR3 reads CAASDALAGENEQFF. CDR3 sequence (DNA): TGTGCCGCCAGTGACGCACTAGCGGGAGAAAATGAGCAGTTCTTC.

This clone appeared once. The V and J genes are TRBV27 and TRBJ2-7, with TRBD1 as a possible D gene (6 bases). Germline V lookup: CDR1 MNHEY, CDR2 SMNVEV (reference sequence). The ends were cut back, 9 bases at V and 2 bases at J, with 14 bases in the middle. CDR3 length: 13 residues. The CDR3 DNA reads TGTGCCAGTTCCCAGGGACAAACCTACGAGCAGTACTTC. It yields the protein CASSQGQTYEQYF.

The chain links TRBV7-2 to TRBJ2-3, with TRBD2 matching 9 bases. Germline trimming cut 4 bases from V and 14 bases from J; bases unmatched to any gene: 10. The CDR3 contains 13 residues. Germline-derived CDR1 and CDR2 are SGHTA and FQGNSA. The CDR3 reads CASSSLAGPGGYF. CDR3 in DNA: TGTGCCAGCAGCTCGCTAGCGGGGCCCGGAGGGTATTTT. The full variable domain, in which reference TRBV7-2 and TRBJ2-3 provide the parts outside the CDR3, is GAGVSQSPSNKVTEKGKDVELRCDPISGHTALYWYRQSLGQGLEFLIYFQGNSAPDKSGLPSDRFSAERTGGSVSTLTIQRTQQEDSAVYLCASSSLAGPGGYFGPGTRLTVL.

J is TRBJ2-5 and V is TRBV5-1; D gene ambiguous. The CDR3 totals 13 residues. Germline CDR1 SGHRS, CDR2 YFSETQ. Trimming shortened V by 0 bases and J by 2 bases, and 5 bases separated the two germline ends. This CDR3 reads CASSLDQQETQYF. The CDR3 coding sequence is TGCGCCAGCAGCTTGGACCAGCAAGAGACCCAGTACTTC.

The chain couples TRBV11-2 to TRBJ2-3; 10 nucleotides match TRBD2. There are 15 residues in the CDR3. Germline trimming cut 2 bases from V and 11 bases from J; bases unmatched to any gene: 10. Germline values: CDR1 SGHAT, CDR2 FQNNGV. The CDR3: CASSLTSGAAGGQYF. The CDR3 DNA follows: TGTGCCAGCAGCTTAACTAGCGGGGCCGCGGGGGGGCAGTATTTT.

This rearrangement joins TRBV7-9 to TRBJ2-3; tentatively, D is TRBD1 (5 bases). CDR3 size: 15 residues. Trimming cost V 5 bases and J 1 base, with 13 bases left between them. The germline CDR1 and CDR2 sequences are SEHNR and FQNEAQ (reference sequence). CDR3 protein: CASSPPRARTDTQYF. CDR3 DNA: TGTGCCAGCAGCCCTCCCAGGGCGCGCACAGATACGCAGTATTTT.

The genes are TRBV5-1 and TRBJ2-7, with 8 bases that match TRBD1. V shed 5 bases and J 6 bases; nucleotides not matched to a gene: 10. In germline, CDR1 is SGHRS, CDR2 YFSETQ. The CDR3 loop spans 14 amino acids. CDR3 DNA: TGCGCCAGCAGATCGGGCAGGGGGCAGAGCGAGCAGTACTTC. It codes for CASRSGRGQSEQYF.

The V gene is TRBV6-6, the J gene TRBJ1-4; the D gene is possibly TRBD1 (5 bases). V was shortened by 6 bases and J by 6 bases, with 17 bases between the two germline ends. Germline CDR1 reads MNHNY; CDR2 reads SVGAGI (reference sequence). The CDR3 totals 15 residues. The CDR3: CASSQPGGEDEKLFF. DNA for the CDR3: TGTGCCAGCAGCCAGCCGGGGGGAGAGGATGAAAAACTGTTTTTT.

V gene TRBV19 combines with J gene TRBJ1-2; 7 bases align to TRBD1. V lost 7 bases to trimming and J lost 6 bases; unmatched junction nucleotides: 8. This CDR3 spans 13 amino acids. Germline lookup yields CDR1 LNHDA and CDR2 SQIVND (reference sequence). CDR3 in DNA: TGTGCCAGTATGACAGGGACCTCGGATGGCTACACCTTC. It specifies CASMTGTSDGYTF.

The chain is built from TRBV6-4 and TRBJ2-7; D is possibly TRBD2 (5 bases). The CDR3 has 14 residues. V gave up 8 bases and J gave up 2 bases, with 16 bases separating them. The germline V gene encodes CDR1 MRHNA and CDR2 SNTAGT. The CDR3 region has the DNA TGTGCCAGCTCCGGGAAAATCAACGCCTACGAGCAGTACTTC. As protein: CASSGKINAYEQYF.

The chain recombines TRBV19 with TRBJ1-4; TRBD1 is a possible D gene (5 bases). Germline values: CDR1 LNHDA, CDR2 SQIVND (reference sequence). There are 14 residues in the CDR3. With 1 base removed from V and 7 bases from J, the gap between germline ends came to 10 bases. CDR3 amino acids: CASSIVGRGEKLFF. The CDR3 DNA reads as TGTGCCAGTAGTATAGTCGGTAGGGGTGAAAAACTGTTTTTT.